Described below is a single TCR beta chain sequence and its context. No antigen is known for it. This record belongs to a study of CXCR3-negative and CXCR3-positive naive CD8 T cells. Turning to the study itself: Total TRB output reached 110 million to 150 million reads, about 1.5 +/- 0.3 million per library.

Overall study results and limits: Both naive subsets had comparably high diversity; memory CD8+ cells much lower.

Via 5' RACE with UMI labels, TRB cDNA libraries were prepared. TCRdb re-called the 5' RACE reads and gives one entry per CDR3 protein, without DNA. In all, the sample yields about 39,000 distinct CDR3 sequences. The germline V gene has CDR1 SQVTM and CDR2 ANQGSEA. The CDR3 has 14 residues. The clonotype originates from a human donor in good health. Some clones in this sample may be carry-over from other donors' samples. J is TRBJ2-1 and V is TRBV29-1; TCRdb's D gene call, TRBD1, goes unchecked for lack of DNA. The material sequenced was memory CD8+ T cells from blood. This CDR3 is CSVEAGGWGNEQFF.